The next 29 T cell receptor beta chains were all read from a single sample in a study of T cell clonality in common variable immunodeficiency (dated by TCRdb to the mid-2010s). Results and caveats for the whole study, not just this receptor: CVID TCRbeta sequences were reported to have fewer deletions and N-nucleotide insertions and to lack highly modified clones with 13 or more V deletions.

Library prep was done by the immunoSEQ multiplex PCR assay. The source is immuneACCESS, and TCRdb retained only in-frame sequences with V and J called. Part of the clones is not carried over; for the studies checked, unresolved V genes explain less than half of this, and the remainder is unexplained. For this sample, approximately 35,000 clones appear and none is a singleton. The leading ten clones occupy 5.5% to 7% of the sample. The antigens for these receptors are not known. Specimen: peripheral blood mononuclear cells. These receptors all stem from a human donor with common variable immunodeficiency.

This clone is labeled medium-sized (0.01 to 0.1%). The read is 3 residues too short to cover the CDR3 end, so that end is filled in from the germline J gene. The rearrangement links TRBV11-3 to TRBJ2-1; D is perhaps TRBD2 (6 bases). The V and J ends lost 2 bases and 8 bases respectively, with 10 bases between them. The CDR3 totals 13 residues. CDR1 and CDR2 from the germline V gene are SGHNT and YENEEA. The part of the CDR3 DNA that was read is TGTGCCAGCAGCTTAAGAAGCGGGTATGAG. Its translation is CASSLRSGYE. Given in full, the CDR3 is CASSLRSGYEQFF.

Judged by abundance, this clone is medium-sized. The read comes to an end 3 residues before the CDR3 does, leaving the germline J gene to fill in the end. The chain couples TRBV5-4 to TRBJ1-2; TRBD1 is a possible D gene (6 bases). Germline lookup yields CDR1 SGHNT and CDR2 YYREEE (reference sequence). This CDR3 region has 13 residues. V lost 4 bases and J lost 2, with 9 bases in between. The CDR3 reads CASSADRNYGYTF. CDR3 DNA (partial): TGTGCCAGCAGCGCGGACAGAAACTATGGC.

In its sample, this clone was seen many times. CDR3: CASSPNGLTEGYTF. The part of the CDR3 DNA that was read is TGTGCCAGCAGCCCAAATGGGCTCACGGAGGGC. This chain joins TRBV7-8 and TRBJ1-2; D is uncertain. Read data end 3 residues before the CDR3 end; the end is taken from the germline J gene. The germline CDR1 and CDR2 sequences are SGHVS and FQNEAQ. The CDR3 consists of 14 residues.

This clone was observed at least ten times. The CDR3 extends 3 residues past the end of the read, so its final part is completed from the germline J gene. The chain couples TRBV12-3 or TRBV12-4 to TRBJ2-1; 11 bases map to TRBD2. This CDR3 has 15 residues. The V segment lost 5 bases and the J segment 6 bases; nucleotides outside the gene matches: 6. The CDR3 bases that were read are TGTGCCAGCAGTCGAAGTAGCGGGAGGGCCAATGAG. Amino acids: CASSRSSGRANE. In full, the CDR3 is CASSRSSGRANEQFF.

This clone was seen at least ten times. With the read ending 3 residues before the CDR3 end, the germline J gene is used to fill in that end. The chain employs TRBV27 and TRBJ2-1; no clear D gene. With 6 bases removed from V and 1 base from J, the gap between germline ends came to 10 bases. The CDR3 covers 14 residues. Germline CDR1 is MNHEY and CDR2 is SMNVEV (reference sequence). CDR3 bases read: TGTGCCAGCAGCGCATTAGGGTCCTACAATGAG. It specifies CASSALGSYNE. The full-length CDR3 reads as CASSALGSYNEQFF.

This clone was counted many times. The read comes to an end 3 residues before the CDR3 does, leaving the germline J gene to fill in the end. The J gene is TRBJ1-4, the V gene TRBV18; 9 bases match TRBD1. This CDR3 is 14 amino acids long. The V gene end was trimmed by 3 bases and the J gene end by 5 bases; junction bases not matched to a gene: 1. Germline values: CDR1 KGHSH, CDR2 LQKENI. The CDR3 loop is CASSPDRGNEKLFF. The CDR3 DNA, read in part, is TGTGCCAGCTCACCCGACAGGGGGAATGAAAAA. Looking up the rest from reference TRBV18 and TRBJ1-4 gives the full variable domain: NAGVMQNPRHLVRRRGQEARLRCSPMKGHSHVYWYRQLPEEGLKFMVYLQKENIIDESGMPKERFSAEFPKEGPSILRIQQVVRGDSAAYFCASSPDRGNEKLFFGSGTQLSVL.

This clone was counted ten times or more. The sequence runs out 3 residues before the end of the CDR3; the remainder is reconstructed from the germline J gene. The chain joins TRBV20-1 to TRBJ1-6; D is undetermined. The germline gives CDR1 DFQATT, CDR2 SNEGSKA (reference sequence). The CDR3 length is 13 residues. With 1 base removed from V and 8 bases from J, the gap between germline ends came to 9 bases. Incomplete CDR3 DNA: TGCAGTGCTAGAGCGGGAGCGGATTCACCC. Protein: CSARAGADSP. The full CDR3 sequence reads CSARAGADSPLHF.

This clone was seen repeatedly, ten times or more. The CDR3 end is not reached by the read, which stops 3 residues before it; the germline J gene fills it in. The chain has TRBV5-1 and TRBJ2-5, with D maybe TRBD2 (7 bases). This CDR3 has 14 residues. Germline V gene data show CDR1 as SGHRS and CDR2 as YFSETQ. Between the trimmed V and J ends, which lost 3 bases and 4 bases, there was a span of 13 bases. CDR3 sequence reads: CASSWEGVGETQYF. CDR3 DNA (partial): TGCGCCAGCAGCTGGGAGGGGGTAGGAGAGACC. The full variable domain, completed using reference TRBV5-1 and TRBJ2-5, is KAGVTQTPRYLIKTRGQQVTLSCSPISGHRSVSWYQQTPGQGLQFLFEYFSETQRNKGNFPGRFSGRQFSNSRSEMNVSTLELGDSALYLCASSWEGVGETQYFGPGTRLLVL.

This clone was recorded at least ten times. The read terminates 3 residues before the CDR3 end, so the remaining end is supplied by the germline J gene. This specimen includes other DNA sequences encoding the same CDR3. This chain links TRBV30 with TRBJ1-4, with D possibly TRBD1 on 6 matching bases. The CDR3 is 13 residues long. The germline gives CDR1 GTSNPN, CDR2 SVGIG (reference sequence). V was trimmed by 2 bases and J by 7 bases, leaving 11 bases between them. The sequenced part of the CDR3 DNA is TGTGCCTGGAGTAGGGGGGGCGGTGAAAAA. It specifies CAWSRGGGEK. The whole CDR3 protein is CAWSRGGGEKLFF.

This clone was observed at least ten times. Coverage ceases 3 residues before the CDR3 finishes, and the germline J gene fills in the end. The chain employs TRBV11-2 and TRBJ1-5; tentative D call: TRBD1 (6 bases). This CDR3 has 14 amino acids. With 3 bases removed from V and 2 bases from J, the gap between germline ends came to 8 bases. The germline V gene has CDR1 SGHAT and CDR2 FQNNGV. CDR3 DNA (partial): TGTGCCAGCAGCTTGGGGGCGGGCAATCAGCCC. Translation gives CASSLGAGNQP. The full CDR3 reads CASSLGAGNQPQHF.

This clone was counted ten times or more. The observed sequence ends 3 residues before the CDR3 terminus, with the missing tail filled in from the germline J gene. The chain has TRBV7-3 and TRBJ2-3; D call uncertain. Germline V gives CDR1 SGHTA, CDR2 FQGTGA. Deletions cut 5 bases from V and 2 bases from J, with 5 bases between. The CDR3 runs to 12 residues. The CDR3 reads CASSPNTDTQYF. The part of the CDR3 DNA that was read is TGTGCCAGCAGCCCTAACACAGATACG.

This clone occurred many times. The CDR3 is cut off 3 residues early in the read; its end comes from the germline J gene. The chain joins TRBV2 to TRBJ1-6; TRBD1 is a possible D gene (5 bases). The CDR3 spans 15 residues. CDR1 and CDR2 from the germline V gene are SNHLY and FYNNEI. Deletions cut 2 bases from V and 10 bases from J, with 15 bases between. CDR3: CASSETAGLGSPLHF. The covered CDR3 bases are TGTGCCAGCAGTGAAACGGCGGGGCTAGGATCACCC.

This clone was recorded a few times. The sequenced fragment ends 3 residues before the CDR3 boundary, so the rest is inferred from the germline J gene. J is TRBJ1-1 and V is TRBV2; tentative D call: TRBD1 (6 bases). Germline V CDR1 and CDR2: SNHLY, FYNNEI. The CDR3 spans 15 residues. The V gene lost 6 bases and the J gene lost 5 bases, with 19 bases spanning the gap. The DNA read from the CDR3 is TGTGCCAGCAGGACGGTGGGGGGGGCGCATACTGAA. Its protein is CASRTVGGAHTE. The entire CDR3 is CASRTVGGAHTEAFF.

This clone was picked up many times. The read ends 3 residues shy of where the CDR3 ends; the end is completed using the germline J gene. This chain joins TRBV7-2 and TRBJ2-5, with 14 bases lining up with TRBD2. Trimming cost V 5 bases and J 4 bases; bases outside gene matches: 3. The CDR3 runs to 15 residues. The germline V gene has CDR1 SGHTA and CDR2 FQGNSA. The covered CDR3 bases are TGTGCCAGCAGCGCGGGACTAGCGGGAGTAGAGACC. This codes for CASSAGLAGVET. Given in full, the CDR3 is CASSAGLAGVETQYF.

This clone was seen a few times. The read ends 3 residues shy of where the CDR3 ends; the end is completed using the germline J gene. The rearrangement joins TRBV6-4 to TRBJ2-5; TRBD1 matches 10 bases. This CDR3 has 13 amino acids. CDR1 MRHNA and CDR2 SNTAGT come from the germline V gene. Trimming removed 3 bases from V and 5 bases from J; junction bases left unmatched: 0. CDR3 DNA (partial): TGTGCCAGCAGTGAGGGACAGGGGGAGACC. The encoded protein is CASSEGQGET. Given in full, the CDR3 is CASSEGQGETQYF.

This clone is categorized as medium-sized. Coverage ceases 3 residues before the CDR3 finishes, and the germline J gene fills in the end. The J gene is TRBJ1-2, the V gene TRBV20-1, with 7 bases matching TRBD1. V lost 3 bases to trimming and J lost 7 bases; unmatched junction nucleotides: 8. The CDR3 length is 13 residues. CDR1 and CDR2 from the germline V gene are DFQATT and SNEGSKA (reference sequence). CDR3 bases read: TGCAGTGCTAGGATACAGGGGAAAAGTGGC. Its translation is CSARIQGKSG. The entire CDR3 is CSARIQGKSGYTF.

This clone was seen more than once but under ten times. The CDR3 end lies 3 residues beyond the end of the read and is filled in from the germline J gene. The V and J genes are TRBV7-6 and TRBJ1-5; TRBD1 might be the D (5 bases). V shed 5 bases and J shed 0 bases, with 11 bases lying between them. In germline, CDR1 is SGHVS, CDR2 FNYEAQ. CDR3 length: 15 amino acids. The sequenced part of the CDR3 DNA is TGTGCCAGCAGCCCCTGGGGGGGTAGCAATCAGCCC. Translation gives CASSPWGGSNQP. The whole CDR3 protein reads CASSPWGGSNQPQHF.

This clone turned up a few times. The sequence runs out 3 residues before the end of the CDR3; the remainder is reconstructed from the germline J gene. The V call is TRBV5-6, the J call TRBJ2-1; D might be TRBD2 (5 bases). The CDR3 extends over 13 amino acids. Germline loops: CDR1 SGHDT, CDR2 YYEEEE. V was shortened by 2 bases and J by 6 bases, with 9 bases between the two germline ends. CDR3 sequence reads: CASSFRAGNEQFF. Partial CDR3 DNA: TGTGCCAGCAGCTTTAGGGCGGGCAATGAG.

This clone was detected many times. The CDR3 extends 3 residues past the end of the read, so its final part is completed from the germline J gene. The chain carries TRBV6-4 and TRBJ2-5; 9 bases agree with TRBD1. Trimming at V came to 9 bases and at J to 6 bases, leaving 17 bases not matched to a gene. The CDR3 extends over 16 amino acids. Germline CDR1 MRHNA, CDR2 SNTAGT. Incomplete CDR3 DNA: TGTGCCAGGCCCGGGACAGGGAGAGATTTTCGTAAGACC. It specifies CARPGTGRDFRKT. The full CDR3 is CARPGTGRDFRKTQYF.

At least ten counts were recorded for this clone. The read finishes 3 residues shy of the CDR3 end, and the germline J gene is used to complete it. J is TRBJ1-5 and V is TRBV7-2, with D uncertain. Germline loops: CDR1 SGHTA, CDR2 FQGNSA. V lost 0 bases, J lost 5 bases, and 8 bases lay in between. CDR3 length equals 14 residues. CDR3 DNA, as far as it was read: TGTGCCAGCAGCTTAGCCCAGGAACATCAGCCC. The encoded protein is CASSLAQEHQP. The whole CDR3 region reads CASSLAQEHQPQHF. The full variable domain, completed using reference TRBV7-2 and TRBJ1-5, is GAGVSQSPSNKVTEKGKDVELRCDPISGHTALYWYRQSLGQGLEFLIYFQGNSAPDKSGLPSDRFSAERTGGSVSTLTIQRTQQEDSAVYLCASSLAQEHQPQHFGDGTRLSIL.

This clone has only a few counts. Coverage ceases 3 residues before the CDR3 finishes, and the germline J gene fills in the end. The J gene is TRBJ2-7, the V gene TRBV19; D perhaps matches TRBD2 (5 bases). Per germline, CDR1 LNHDA and CDR2 SQIVND (reference sequence). The V gene lost 4 bases and the J gene lost 6 bases, with 13 bases spanning the gap. The CDR3 consists of 13 residues. The CDR3 loop is CASSNAASIEQYF. Incomplete CDR3 DNA: TGTGCCAGTAGTAATGCGGCTAGCATCGAG.

This clone was counted ten times or more. Coverage ceases 3 residues before the CDR3 finishes, and the germline J gene fills in the end. The V call is TRBV30, the J call TRBJ2-3; the match to TRBD2 covers 8 bases. Germline CDR1 GTSNPN, CDR2 SVGIG (reference sequence). Trimming took 2 bases from V and 2 from J; bases not matched to a gene: 3. The CDR3 contains 14 residues. This chain's CDR3 is CAWSPAGVTDTQYF. CDR3 DNA, as far as it was read: TGTGCCTGGAGTCCAGCGGGGGTCACAGATACG.

Points on this clone: Read sequence stops 3 residues before the CDR3 end, and the germline J gene provides the missing end. J is TRBJ2-3 and V is TRBV19; a possible D gene is TRBD1 (5 bases). This CDR3 spans 15 amino acids. The ends were cut back, 4 bases at V and 0 bases at J, with 11 bases in the middle. Germline-derived CDR1 and CDR2 are LNHDA and SQIVND (reference sequence). CDR3 protein: CASSTGLQSTDTQYF. Incomplete CDR3 DNA: TGTGCCAGTAGTACAGGGTTACAGAGCACAGATACG.

This clone has a count of ten or more. The read terminates 3 residues ahead of where the CDR3 ends, so the germline J gene completes it. The chain links TRBV18 to TRBJ2-1, with 12 positions matching TRBD2. The CDR3 consists of 16 residues. Germline-derived CDR1 and CDR2 are KGHSH and LQKENI. J gave up 4 bases and V 3 bases, and 4 bases lay outside the gene matches. The covered CDR3 bases are TGTGCCAGCTCACCCCCGGGACTAGCGGGTTACAATGAG. Translating it yields CASSPPGLAGYNE. The full CDR3 reads CASSPPGLAGYNEQFF.

Note on this clone: Read coverage stops 3 residues before the CDR3 terminus; the germline J gene supplies the remainder. The J gene is TRBJ2-1, the V gene TRBV6-2 or TRBV6-3; D not resolved. The CDR3 runs to 15 residues. CDR1 is MNHEY and CDR2 is SVGEGT in the germline V gene. Trimming cost V 2 bases and J 7 bases, with 15 bases left between them. CDR3 bases read: TGTGCCAGCAGTTACCGGCAGACTGGAACTAATGAG. It yields the protein CASSYRQTGTNE. The full CDR3 protein is CASSYRQTGTNEQFF.

This clone occurred a few times. The read falls 3 residues short of the CDR3 end, and the missing part is taken from the germline J gene. The rearrangement uses TRBV7-2 and TRBJ1-5; tentative D call: TRBD1 (5 bases). Germline CDR1 SGHTA, CDR2 FQGNSA. Between the trimmed V and J ends, which lost 8 bases and 4 bases, there was a span of 12 bases. The CDR3 has 13 amino acids. The CDR3 here is CASGTRGNQPQHF. CDR3 DNA, as far as it was read: TGTGCCAGCGGCACGAGGGGTAATCAGCCC.

This clone was picked up many times. Read coverage stops 3 residues before the CDR3 terminus; the germline J gene supplies the remainder. The chain is built from TRBV20-1 and TRBJ2-3; 10 bases agree with TRBD2. The J segment lost 3 bases and the V segment lost 2 bases, leaving 2 bases of the junction unmatched. The CDR3 is 14 residues long. Germline assignment: CDR1 DFQATT and CDR2 SNEGSKA (reference sequence). Incomplete CDR3 DNA: TGCAGTGCTAGACAGACTAGCGGGACAGATACG. It specifies CSARQTSGTDT. The full CDR3 protein reads CSARQTSGTDTQYF.

By proportion, this clone is medium-sized (0.01 to 0.1%). The read finishes 3 residues shy of the CDR3 end, and the germline J gene is used to complete it. This sequence joins TRBV30 and TRBJ1-4; 8 positions match TRBD1. CDR1 GTSNPN and CDR2 SVGIG come from the germline V gene (reference sequence). CDR3 size: 13 residues. V dropped 6 bases and J dropped 5; count of bases not matched to a gene: 5. Partial CDR3 DNA: TGTGCCTGCAGGACAGGGACCAATGAAAAA. The encoded protein is CACRTGTNEK. The entire CDR3 reads CACRTGTNEKLFF.

This clone was seen many times. The read terminates 3 residues ahead of where the CDR3 ends, so the germline J gene completes it. The chain employs TRBV7-2 and TRBJ2-1; no clear D gene. Deletions cut 5 bases from V and 5 bases from J, with 10 bases between. The germline gives CDR1 SGHTA, CDR2 FQGNSA. The CDR3 spans 13 residues. The covered CDR3 bases are TGTGCCAGCAGCCCTACTCGGGACAATGAG. This gives the protein CASSPTRDNE. The complete CDR3 protein is CASSPTRDNEQFF.